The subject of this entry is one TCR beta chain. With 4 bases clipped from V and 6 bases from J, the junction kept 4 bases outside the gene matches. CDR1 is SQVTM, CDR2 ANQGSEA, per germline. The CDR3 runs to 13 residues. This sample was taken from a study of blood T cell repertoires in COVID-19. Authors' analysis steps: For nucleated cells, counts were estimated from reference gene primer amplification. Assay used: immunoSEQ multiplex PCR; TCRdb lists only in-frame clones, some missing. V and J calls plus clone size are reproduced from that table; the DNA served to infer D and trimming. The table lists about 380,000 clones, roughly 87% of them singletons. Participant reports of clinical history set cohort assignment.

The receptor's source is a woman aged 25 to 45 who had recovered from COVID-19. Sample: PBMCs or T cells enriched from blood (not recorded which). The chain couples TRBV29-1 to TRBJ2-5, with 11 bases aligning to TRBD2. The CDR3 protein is CSVALAGGQTQYF. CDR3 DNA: TGCAGCGTTGCCCTAGCGGGAGGCCAGACCCAGTACTTC.